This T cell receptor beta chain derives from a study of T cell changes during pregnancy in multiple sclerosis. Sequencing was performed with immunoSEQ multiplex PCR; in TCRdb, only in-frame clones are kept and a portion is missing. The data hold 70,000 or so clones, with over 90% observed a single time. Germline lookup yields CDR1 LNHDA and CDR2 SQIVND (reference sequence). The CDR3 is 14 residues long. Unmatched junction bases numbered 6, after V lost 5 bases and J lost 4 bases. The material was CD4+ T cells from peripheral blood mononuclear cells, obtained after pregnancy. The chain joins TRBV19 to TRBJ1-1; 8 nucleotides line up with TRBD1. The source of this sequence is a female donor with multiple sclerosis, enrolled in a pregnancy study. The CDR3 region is CASSVGQVITEAFF. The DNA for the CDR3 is TGTGCCAGTAGTGTGGGACAGGTGATCACTGAAGCTTTCTTT.